The 29 T cell receptor beta chains reported below all come from one sample, sequenced in a study of human T cells and chemical hapten exposure. Time point specified: patch test 3, about 24 weeks after DPC sensitization. Treatment reported: therapeutic diphenylcyclopropenone sensitization with weekly scalp DPC. TCRdb used MiXCR to reprocess the RACE reads, holding one entry per CDR3 protein. Of more than 80,000 distinct CDR3 sequences listed, approximately 11% are singletons. This specimen consisted of whole blood, obtained in connection with sensitization to the hapten diphenylcyclopropenone (DPC). These receptors all stem from a woman in her fifties or sixties with alopecia areata. Some clones in this sample may be carry-over from other donors' samples.

The chain carries TRBV7-2 and TRBJ1-6; no clear D gene. V was pared by 2 bases and J by 7 bases, with 3 bases between. CDR1 and CDR2 from the germline V gene are SGHTA and FQGNSA. The CDR3 runs 12 residues. CDR3 amino acids: CASSLTNSPLHF. CDR3 coding DNA: TGTGCCAGCAGCTTAACGAATTCACCCCTCCACTTT.

This clonotype was seen a handful of times. This rearrangement joins TRBV12-3 or TRBV12-4 to TRBJ2-2, with 8 nucleotides matching TRBD1. There are 13 residues in the CDR3. V was pared by 11 bases and J by 1 base, with 3 bases of the junction left unmatched. The CDR3 nucleotides are TGTGCCGGGGGGACAGGGAACACCGGGGAGCTGTTTTTT. Translated, it gives CAGGTGNTGELFF.

This clonotype was counted many times. The rearrangement uses TRBV7-2 and TRBJ1-2, with D maybe TRBD1 (5 bases). The CDR3 is 13 amino acids. Germline assignment: CDR1 SGHTA and CDR2 FQGNSA. The V gene lost 1 base and the J gene lost 8 bases, with 11 bases spanning the gap. The CDR3 bases are TGTGCCAGCAGCTTAGGGGGCTTGGGAGGCTACACCTTC. It is translated as CASSLGGLGGYTF.

This clonotype was detected ten times or more. The J gene is TRBJ2-7, the V gene TRBV29-1, with 8 bases lining up with TRBD1. This CDR3 has 13 amino acids. Losses at the gene ends were 8 bases for V and 0 bases for J; bases not matched to a gene: 6. CDR1 is SQVTM and CDR2 is ANQGSEA in the germline V gene. The CDR3 sequence: CSIRTGSSYEQYF. CDR3 nucleotides: TGCAGCATCCGGACAGGGAGCTCCTACGAGCAGTACTTC.

This clonotype was recorded a few times. The V gene is TRBV7-2, the J gene TRBJ2-7; 8 nucleotides line up with TRBD2. Germline assignment: CDR1 SGHTA and CDR2 FQGNSA. V trimming: 1 base; J trimming: 6 bases; junction bases outside the gene matches: 8. The CDR3 has 15 residues. CDR3 in DNA: TGTGCCAGCAGCTTAGGGGCTAGCGGGTGGCGCGAGCAGTACTTC. It encodes CASSLGASGWREQYF.

The rearrangement uses TRBV9 and TRBJ2-7; 7 bases are shared with TRBD1. Germline values: CDR1 SGDLS, CDR2 YYNGEE. This CDR3 is built from 15 residues. The ends lost 4 bases at V and 0 bases at J; junction bases unmatched: 7. The CDR3 DNA reads TGTGCCAGCAGCCCCGCAGGGACAGTCTCCTACGAGCAGTACTTC. It encodes CASSPAGTVSYEQYF.

About this clonotype itself: A read error may be the cause here, since a much bigger clone is one base away. The chain is built from TRBV7-3 and TRBJ1-2; the D gene is possibly TRBD1 (5 bases). The CDR3 consists of 14 residues. Trimming removed 4 bases from V and 4 bases from J, with 13 bases in between. Germline V gene lookup returns CDR1 SGHTA and CDR2 FQGTGA. DNA of the CDR3: TGTGCCAGCAGCTCTCCAGGGAATCTCTATGGCTACACCTTC. Translated: CASSSPGNLYGYTF.

This clonotype was recorded many times. This chain joins TRBV5-6 and TRBJ2-7; D assignment may be TRBD1 or TRBD2 (5 bases each). Germline assignment: CDR1 SGHDT and CDR2 YYEEEE. The CDR3 runs 15 residues. The V end was cut by 3 bases, the J end by 0 bases, with 13 bases between. The CDR3 DNA follows: TGTGCCAGCAGCTATCGGGACCCCGACTCCTACGAGCAGTACTTC. Residues: CASSYRDPDSYEQYF.

This clonotype ranks as medium-sized. The V gene is TRBV6-1, the J gene TRBJ1-3, with a possible D match to TRBD1 (5 bases). This CDR3 contains 14 residues. Germline lookup yields CDR1 MNHNS and CDR2 SASEGT. The V end was cut by 3 bases, the J end by 0 bases, with 6 bases between. The CDR3 nucleotides are TGTGCCAGCAGTGACGGGGCCTCTGGAAACACCATATATTTT. Its translation is CASSDGASGNTIYF.

This chain connects TRBV29-1 to TRBJ2-4; D may be TRBD1 or TRBD2 (6 bases each). CDR1 and CDR2 (germline): SQVTM, ANQGSEA. The CDR3 consists of 15 residues. V lost 4 bases and J lost 1, with 14 bases in between. The CDR3 spells CSVGGGRGAKNIQYF. In DNA form, the CDR3 reads TGCAGCGTTGGTGGGGGGCGAGGGGCCAAAAACATTCAGTACTTC.

This clonotype was seen a handful of times. V and J are TRBV21-1 and TRBJ1-1; the D segment call TRBD1 is taken from the table without a DNA check. TRBV21-1 is described as a pseudogene. The CDR3 covers 18 residues. In DNA, the CDR3 is TGTGCCAGCAGCAAAATGAGCAGGGGCCGGCGAGGGAACACTGAAGCTTTCTTT. This translates into CASSKMSRGRRGNTEAFF.

At least ten counts were recorded for this clonotype. V is TRBV29-1 and J is TRBJ2-1; TRBD2 aligns across 7 bases. Germline V CDR1 and CDR2: SQVTM, ANQGSEA. This CDR3 comprises 13 residues. Germline trimming cut 7 bases from V and 7 bases from J; bases unmatched to any gene: 10. The CDR3: CSGLELGRNEQFF. DNA of the CDR3: TGCAGCGGACTGGAGCTCGGGAGGAATGAGCAGTTCTTC.

This clonotype was recorded many times. This chain joins TRBV5-6 and TRBJ1-1, with 7 bases matching TRBD1. This CDR3 comprises 16 residues. Trimming took 4 bases from V and 2 from J; bases not matched to a gene: 11. The germline V gene has CDR1 SGHDT and CDR2 YYEEEE. CDR3 in amino acids: CASSGTGVISNTEAFF. Here the CDR3 DNA reads TGTGCCAGCAGCGGAACAGGGGTCATCAGTAACACTGAAGCTTTCTTT.

This clonotype has at least ten counts. The gene calls are TRBV24-1 and TRBJ1-1; 7 bases are shared with TRBD1. The CDR3 covers 13 residues. Looked up from germline, CDR1 is KGHDR and CDR2 is SFDVKD. V dropped 7 bases and J dropped 1; count of bases not matched to a gene: 2. DNA of the CDR3: TGTGCCACCAGAGAGGGGGCGAACACTGAAGCTTTCTTT. This encodes CATREGANTEAFF.

The chain has TRBV20-1 and TRBJ2-7; 9 nucleotides line up with TRBD1. The length of the CDR3 is 12 residues. Per germline, CDR1 DFQATT and CDR2 SNEGSKA (reference sequence). V was pared by 5 bases and J by 5 bases, with 4 bases of the junction left unmatched. The CDR3 protein is CSAPDRGDEQYF. CDR3 in DNA: TGCAGTGCTCCGGACAGGGGCGACGAGCAGTACTTC.

This clonotype was recorded many times. The genes are TRBV6-2 or TRBV6-3 and TRBJ2-7, with 8 bases lining up with TRBD1. Germline V gene sequence: CDR1 MNHEY, CDR2 SVGEGT. Trimming cost V 0 bases and J 0 bases; bases outside gene matches: 7. This CDR3 is built from 17 residues. Here the CDR3 reads CASSYSKGQATSYEQYF. CDR3 coding DNA: TGTGCCAGCAGTTACTCGAAGGGACAGGCAACCTCCTACGAGCAGTACTTC.

This clonotype has more than one count but fewer than ten. The V gene is TRBV2, the J gene TRBJ2-7; tentative D call: TRBD1 (5 bases). The CDR3 contains 19 residues. From germline, CDR1 is SNHLY and CDR2 FYNNEI. Trimming pared 0 bases from V and 6 bases from J, leaving 27 bases between. For the CDR3, the DNA is TGTGCCAGCAGTGAAGCGCTTCGTCTCGTAGGTGGGGCCCACTCCGAGCAGTACTTC. Translation: CASSEALRLVGGAHSEQYF.

There are many counts of this clonotype. The chain joins TRBV5-1 to TRBJ2-7, with no clear D. Germline lookup yields CDR1 SGHRS and CDR2 YFSETQ. The CDR3 is made up of 14 amino acids. Trimming cost V 0 bases and J 0 bases, with 7 bases left between them. The CDR3 bases are TGCGCCAGCAGCTTGGCTCCAGCCTCCTACGAGCAGTACTTC. Its translation: CASSLAPASYEQYF.

This clonotype was seen many times. The genes are TRBV11-2 and TRBJ2-7, with 12 bases fitting TRBD1. Germline V lookup: CDR1 SGHAT, CDR2 FQNNGV. The CDR3 sequence is 15 residues long. Trimming at V came to 5 bases and at J to 6 bases, leaving 8 bases not matched to a gene. The CDR3 is CASSRSGTGGFEQYF. As DNA, the CDR3 is TGTGCCAGCAGCAGATCCGGGACAGGGGGCTTCGAGCAGTACTTC.

The chain has TRBV6-2 or TRBV6-3 and TRBJ2-1; 11 bases are shared with TRBD2. This CDR3 is built from 16 residues. The V gene's germline CDR1 is MNHEY and CDR2 SVGEGT. J was trimmed by 8 bases and V by 5 bases; bases with no gene match: 11. CDR3 nucleotide sequence: TGTGCCAGCAGTCCTAGCGGGAGGTTACTTGGGGATGAGCAGTTCTTC. Translated, it gives CASSPSGRLLGDEQFF.

Ten or more counts support this clonotype. The chain couples TRBV7-2 to TRBJ2-1; 9 bases agree with TRBD2. V trimming: 1 base; J trimming: 7 bases; junction bases outside the gene matches: 8. CDR1 is SGHTA and CDR2 is FQGNSA in the germline V gene. This CDR3 contains 16 residues. CDR3 loop: CASSLGRREGLNEQFF. CDR3 nucleotides: TGTGCCAGCAGCTTAGGGAGGCGGGAGGGCCTGAATGAGCAGTTCTTC. The full variable domain, rest sourced from reference TRBV7-2 and TRBJ2-1, is GAGVSQSPSNKVTEKGKDVELRCDPISGHTALYWYRQSLGQGLEFLIYFQGNSAPDKSGLPSDRFSAERTGGSVSTLTIQRTQQEDSAVYLCASSLGRREGLNEQFFGPGTRLTVL.

This clonotype was counted a few times. The V gene is TRBV20-1, the J gene TRBJ2-1; TRBD2 agrees at 14 bases. This CDR3 is built from 15 residues. CDR1 DFQATT and CDR2 SNEGSKA come from the germline V gene (reference sequence). J was trimmed by 7 bases and V by 2 bases; bases with no gene match: 4. DNA of the CDR3: TGCAGTGCTAGACGCGGGACTAGCGGGAGAAATGAGCAGTTCTTC. This sequence encodes CSARRGTSGRNEQFF.

This clonotype was observed a handful of times. The rearrangement uses TRBV7-2 and TRBJ2-7, with no clear D. The V gene lost 3 bases and the J gene lost 1 base, with 10 bases spanning the gap. Germline assignment: CDR1 SGHTA and CDR2 FQGNSA. There are 14 residues in the CDR3. The CDR3 nucleotides are TGTGCCAGCAGCTTTTCCGGCCTATCCTACGAGCAGTACTTC. It codes for CASSFSGLSYEQYF.

There are many counts of this clonotype. The V gene is TRBV6-1, the J gene TRBJ1-5; D uncertain. Looked up from germline, CDR1 is MNHNS and CDR2 is SASEGT. The CDR3 sequence is 15 residues long. V shed 2 bases and J shed 2 bases, with 10 bases lying between them. In nucleotides, the CDR3 is TGTGCCAGCAGTGAACGGGGTCGGGGCAATCAGCCCCAGCATTTT. Residues: CASSERGRGNQPQHF.

Many counts were recorded for this clonotype. The CDR3 region has the DNA TGTGCCAGCAGCTCGCGGACCTGGACTAGCGGGAGGGCCAGGAGCACCGGGGAGCTGTTTTTT. Encoded protein: CASSSRTWTSGRARSTGELFF. The V and J genes are TRBV7-6 and TRBJ2-2; TRBD2 aligns across 15 bases. CDR1 is SGHVS and CDR2 is FNYEAQ in the germline V gene. With V trimmed by 4 bases and J by 4 bases, 16 bases remained unmatched. This CDR3 region has 21 residues.

On this clonotype itself: A much larger clone lies one base from this, so it may be a read error. The chain joins TRBV6-5 to TRBJ2-3; the match to TRBD2 covers 13 bases. Germline CDR1 is MNHEY and CDR2 is SVGAGI. The CDR3 runs 16 residues. The CDR3 bases are TGTGCCAGCAGTTACGCCCAAGGACTAGCGGGAGATACGCATTATTTT. This gives the protein CASSYAQGLAGDTHYF.

This rearrangement joins TRBV18 to TRBJ1-2; maybe TRBD1 (5 bases). The length of the CDR3 is 16 residues. Germline lookup yields CDR1 KGHSH and CDR2 LQKENI. Trimming removed 2 bases from V and 2 bases from J, with 15 bases in between. CDR3 loop: CASSPGGLGSNYGYTF. CDR3 nucleotides: TGTGCCAGCTCACCAGGGGGACTAGGCAGCAACTATGGCTACACCTTC.

This clonotype was found many times. V usage is TRBV6-6 and J usage is TRBJ2-4, with D possibly TRBD2 on 5 matching bases. Germline V gene data show CDR1 as MNHNY and CDR2 as SVGAGI (reference sequence). This CDR3 comprises 15 residues. Between the trimmed V and J ends, which lost 4 bases and 5 bases, there was a span of 15 bases. The CDR3 sequence: CASSSILARENIQYF. The CDR3 coding sequence is TGTGCCAGCAGTTCTATTCTAGCAAGAGAAAACATTCAGTACTTC.

CDR3 amino acids: CASSQPQGLYEQYF. In DNA form, the CDR3 reads TGTGCCAGCAGCCAACCCCAGGGACTCTACGAGCAGTACTTC. V is TRBV7-9 and J is TRBJ2-7; TRBD2 might be the D (6 bases). The ends were cut back, 5 bases at V and 3 bases at J, with 14 bases in the middle. This CDR3 region has 14 residues. The germline V gene encodes CDR1 SEHNR and CDR2 FQNEAQ (reference sequence).